The 25 T cell receptor beta chains below come from one sample, sequenced in a study of shared clonotypes between healthy human individuals (dated by TCRdb to the early 2020s). Library preparation employed the immunoSEQ multiplex PCR assay. Entries here come from immuneACCESS through TCRdb and include only in-frame sequences with V and J called. Some clones fail to appear in such tables; in the studies checked, an unresolved V gene covers under half of the shortfall, and the cause of the remainder is unknown. In all, the sample holds hundreds of thousands of clones, and around 96% of those were seen once. The ten largest clones take up around 0.25% of the sample. CD8 naive samples were CD45RO-negative cells positively selected for CCR7, giving a CD45RA+CCR7+ population that excluded TemRA cells. The sequenced material came from naive CD8+ T cells sorted from blood. The intended sense of this specimen's cell subset or site label: CD45RA+CCR7+. Receptor source: a man aged 25-45 years in good health.

This chain connects TRBV7-9 to TRBJ1-2; 7 bases are a match to TRBD1. Germline CDR1 and CDR2: SEHNR and FQNEAQ (reference sequence). V lost 4 bases and J lost 4; bases outside the gene matches: 9. CDR3 length equals 15 residues. CDR3 in DNA: TGTGCCAGCAGCTCCGTGACAGGGTTGAGCTATGGCTACACCTTC. It is translated as CASSSVTGLSYGYTF.

The CDR3 coding sequence is TGTGCCAGCAGCTTAGCCGACGGGACAGGGTACGGCGAGCAGTACTTC. It yields the protein CASSLADGTGYGEQYF. This chain joins TRBV7-8 and TRBJ2-7, with TRBD1 matching 9 bases. The CDR3 sequence is 16 residues long. The germline CDR1 and CDR2 sequences are SGHVS and FQNEAQ. V trimming: 0 bases; J trimming: 6 bases; junction bases outside the gene matches: 9.

The chain uses TRBV7-2 and TRBJ2-1, with 10 positions matching TRBD2. The CDR3 runs to 15 residues. The V segment lost 5 bases and the J segment 2 bases; nucleotides outside the gene matches: 3. Germline V gene lookup returns CDR1 SGHTA and CDR2 FQGNSA. DNA for the CDR3: TGTGCCAGCAGCGTTACTAGCGGGGCCTACAATGAGCAGTTCTTC. As protein: CASSVTSGAYNEQFF. Looking up the rest from reference TRBV7-2 and TRBJ2-1 gives the full variable domain: GAGVSQSPSNKVTEKGKDVELRCDPISGHTALYWYRQSLGQGLEFLIYFQGNSAPDKSGLPSDRFSAERTGGSVSTLTIQRTQQEDSAVYLCASSVTSGAYNEQFFGPGTRLTVL.

The rearrangement uses TRBV2 and TRBJ2-7; the match to TRBD2 covers 8 bases. V trimming: 8 bases; J trimming: 0 bases; junction bases outside the gene matches: 3. Germline CDR1 reads SNHLY; CDR2 reads FYNNEI. CDR3 length: 13 residues. The CDR3 here is CASPGGSSYEQYF. CDR3 nucleotides: TGTGCCAGCCCGGGAGGGAGCTCCTACGAGCAGTACTTC.

The CDR3 is CASSLLGDKYNEQFF. The CDR3 bases are TGTGCCAGCAGTTTACTCGGGGACAAATACAATGAGCAGTTCTTC. This chain connects TRBV27 to TRBJ2-1, with D maybe TRBD1 (6 bases). This CDR3 region has 15 residues. Germline CDR1 is MNHEY and CDR2 is SMNVEV (reference sequence). Trimming removed 2 bases from V and 4 bases from J, with 12 bases in between.

V and J are TRBV5-6 and TRBJ2-5, with D possibly being TRBD2 (6 bases). CDR1 and CDR2 (germline): SGHDT, YYEEEE. V was clipped by 4 bases and J by 5 bases, with 24 bases between them. The CDR3 runs to 17 residues. The CDR3 nucleotides read TGTGCCAGCAGCGATAATGGGGAGGTCCTACCAATGGAGACCCAGTACTTC. It specifies CASSDNGEVLPMETQYF.

The genes are TRBV6-4 and TRBJ2-1; 13 bases are shared with TRBD2. CDR3 length: 15 amino acids. Germline CDR1 and CDR2: MRHNA and SNTAGT. V gave up 6 bases and J gave up 6 bases; unmatched junction bases: 5. The CDR3 protein is CASSHGLAGVNEQFF. The CDR3 DNA follows: TGTGCCAGCAGCCACGGACTAGCGGGAGTCAATGAGCAGTTCTTC.

This chain joins TRBV14 and TRBJ2-1; 11 bases agree with TRBD2. Unmatched junction bases numbered 7, after V lost 4 bases and J lost 5 bases. Germline V gene sequence: CDR1 SGHDN, CDR2 FVKESK. This CDR3 has 16 residues. Written as DNA, the CDR3 is TGTGCCAGCAGCCGAATGGGACTAGCGGAAGACAATGAGCAGTTCTTC. Protein: CASSRMGLAEDNEQFF.

This chain uses TRBV6-5 with TRBJ2-7, with TRBD1 identical over 8 bases. Germline V gene sequence: CDR1 MNHEY, CDR2 SVGAGI. With V trimmed by 5 bases and J by 4 bases, 4 bases remained unmatched. CDR3 length: 13 amino acids. CDR3 coding DNA: TGTGCCAGCAGTCTCGGACAGGGATACGAGCAGTACTTC. This gives the protein CASSLGQGYEQYF.

This sequence joins TRBV10-1 and TRBJ2-7; D is uncertain. CDR3 length: 12 amino acids. From germline, CDR1 is WNHNN and CDR2 SYGVQD (reference sequence). Deletions cut 7 bases from V and 5 bases from J, with 12 bases between. In nucleotides, the CDR3 is TGCGCCAGCATTGGTGGCCGAGACGAGCAGTACTTC. Its translation is CASIGGRDEQYF.

The chain joins TRBV7-9 to TRBJ2-2; tentative D call: TRBD2 (5 bases). CDR1 is SEHNR, CDR2 FQNEAQ, per germline (reference sequence). Trimming removed 3 bases from V and 7 bases from J, with 18 bases in between. The CDR3 has 16 residues. The CDR3 reads CASSFLKGEYSGELFF. The CDR3 DNA reads TGTGCCAGCAGCTTCCTAAAGGGAGAGTATAGCGGGGAGCTGTTTTTT.

V and J are TRBV9 and TRBJ2-2; D uncertain. Germline CDR1 SGDLS, CDR2 YYNGEE. The CDR3 runs 12 residues. The germline V and J ends were trimmed by 3 bases and 7 bases, with 7 bases remaining between them. The CDR3 spells CASSGRNGELFF. CDR3 in DNA: TGTGCCAGCAGCGGAAGGAACGGGGAGCTGTTTTTT. The full variable domain, rest sourced from reference TRBV9 and TRBJ2-2, is DSGVTQTPKHLITATGQRVTLRCSPRSGDLSVYWYQQSLDQGLQFLIQYYNGEERAKGNILERFSAQQFPDLHSELNLSSLELGDSALYFCASSGRNGELFFGEGSRLTVL.

The CDR3 DNA reads as TGTGCCAGCAGCTCGACCGGTGGTAGCGGAAACTACGAGCAGTACTTC. Its translation: CASSSTGGSGNYEQYF. The chain joins TRBV7-9 to TRBJ2-7; D might be TRBD2 (6 bases). Trimming left V 4 bases short and J 3 bases short, with 19 bases between. Germline V gene lookup returns CDR1 SEHNR and CDR2 FQNEAQ (reference sequence). The CDR3 is 16 amino acids. Full variable domain (remainder filled in from reference TRBV7-9 and TRBJ2-7): DTGVSQNPRHKITKRGQNVTFRCDPISEHNRLYWYRQTLGQGPEFLTYFQNEAQLEKSRLLSDRFSAERPKGSFSTLEIQRTEQGDSAMYLCASSSTGGSGNYEQYFGPGTRLTVT.

The chain couples TRBV6-4 to TRBJ2-2; 10 bases fit TRBD2. V gave up 4 bases and J gave up 6 bases; unmatched junction bases: 2. Germline CDR1 MRHNA, CDR2 SNTAGT. The CDR3 has 14 residues. DNA for the CDR3: TGTGCCAGCAGTGGACTAGCGGGCTCCGGGGAGCTGTTTTTT. Protein sequence: CASSGLAGSGELFF.

This chain joins TRBV15 and TRBJ2-1; 10 bases agree with TRBD2. This CDR3 contains 15 residues. Trimming cost V 4 bases and J 4 bases; bases outside gene matches: 4. The V gene's germline CDR1 is LNHNV and CDR2 YYDKDF (reference sequence). CDR3 amino acids: CATSIGLAVYNEQFF. The CDR3 DNA follows: TGTGCCACCAGCATTGGACTAGCGGTTTACAATGAGCAGTTCTTC. Filled out from reference TRBV15 and TRBJ2-1, the complete variable domain reads DAMVIQNPRYQVTQFGKPVTLSCSQTLNHNVMYWYQQKSSQAPKLLFHYYDKDFNNEADTPDNFQSRRPNTSFCFLDIRSPGLGDTAMYLCATSIGLAVYNEQFFGPGTRLTVL.

This chain joins TRBV27 and TRBJ2-1; D is perhaps TRBD1 (6 bases). Germline CDR1 is MNHEY and CDR2 is SMNVEV (reference sequence). The CDR3 extends over 15 amino acids. The V end was cut by 5 bases, the J end by 0 bases, with 11 bases between. The CDR3 here is CASSEQGSSYNEQFF. In DNA, the CDR3 is TGTGCCAGCAGTGAACAGGGTAGCTCCTACAATGAGCAGTTCTTC.

This sequence joins TRBV4-1 and TRBJ2-2; D is ambiguous. The CDR3 is made up of 17 amino acids. Germline CDR1 and CDR2: MGHRA and YSYEKL. Trimming left V 1 base short and J 8 bases short, with 20 bases between. CDR3 loop: CASSQGPNYDRTGELFF. The CDR3 DNA follows: TGCGCCAGCAGCCAAGGTCCGAACTACGATAGAACTGGGGAGCTGTTTTTT.

V is TRBV6-1 and J is TRBJ2-1, with unresolved D. The CDR3 contains 11 residues. Germline CDR1 is MNHNS and CDR2 is SASEGT. The V and J ends lost 5 bases and 7 bases respectively, with 6 bases between them. CDR3 sequence (DNA): TGTGCCAGCAGTAAGAGTAATGAGCAGTTCTTC. Its protein product is CASSKSNEQFF.

The chain employs TRBV27 and TRBJ2-7; 9 positions agree with TRBD1. Trimming cost V 5 bases and J 3 bases; bases outside gene matches: 5. CDR3 length: 14 amino acids. Germline V gives CDR1 MNHEY, CDR2 SMNVEV (reference sequence). CDR3 sequence reads: CASSEGQGGYEQYF. CDR3 DNA sequence: TGTGCCAGCAGTGAGGGACAGGGAGGCTACGAGCAGTACTTC.

The CDR3 region is CASSLELGPNEQFF. The CDR3 DNA reads TGTGCCAGCAGCTTAGAACTAGGGCCAAATGAGCAGTTCTTC. V and J are TRBV7-8 and TRBJ2-1; a possible D gene is TRBD2 (5 bases). CDR3 length equals 14 residues. The V end was cut by 1 base, the J end by 7 bases, with 11 bases between. Looked up from germline, CDR1 is SGHVS and CDR2 is FQNEAQ.

The chain uses TRBV18 and TRBJ2-1; TRBD1 or TRBD2 may be the D gene (9 bases each). Germline CDR1 reads KGHSH; CDR2 reads LQKENI. The CDR3 contains 20 residues. Trimming pared 4 bases from V and 4 bases from J, leaving 29 bases between. CDR3 sequence reads: CASSLDRDRAGLAGYNEQFF. CDR3 DNA: TGTGCCAGCTCACTAGACCGGGACAGGGCCGGGCTAGCGGGATACAATGAGCAGTTCTTC.

This clone was counted once. The chain uses TRBV5-6 and TRBJ2-3; 8 positions agree with TRBD2. Germline-derived CDR1 and CDR2 are SGHDT and YYEEEE. The CDR3 runs 15 residues. V lost 3 bases to trimming and J lost 3 bases; unmatched junction nucleotides: 6. In nucleotides, the CDR3 is TGTGCCAGCAGCTCAGCGGGAGACGGGACAGATACGCAGTATTTT. This sequence encodes CASSSAGDGTDTQYF.

The gene calls are TRBV18 and TRBJ2-7; tentatively, D is TRBD1 or TRBD2 (5 bases each). The CDR3 is 16 amino acids. The V and J ends lost 2 bases and 1 base respectively, with 15 bases between them. Germline CDR1 KGHSH, CDR2 LQKENI. CDR3 DNA: TGTGCCAGCTCACCAGGCCGGGGCCAGGGTTCCTACGAGCAGTACTTC. It specifies CASSPGRGQGSYEQYF.

CDR3 DNA: TGTGCCAGCAGCCACCCCGTGGTGAGGAATGAAAAACTGTTTTTT. Translation gives CASSHPVVRNEKLFF. The chain is built from TRBV7-9 and TRBJ1-4; unclear D gene. Deletions cut 5 bases from V and 5 bases from J, with 15 bases between. This CDR3 is 15 amino acids long. Germline CDR1 reads SEHNR; CDR2 reads FQNEAQ (reference sequence).

The chain has TRBV27 and TRBJ2-5, with 7 bases aligning to TRBD1. The DNA end is a closer match to TRBJ2-7, so the J assignment may be wrong. This CDR3 is built from 14 residues. Germline values: CDR1 MNHEY, CDR2 SMNVEV (reference sequence). DNA of the CDR3: TGTGCCAGCAGTTTGGACAGGAGTACCTACGAGCAGTACTTC. Protein sequence: CASSLDRSTYEQYF.